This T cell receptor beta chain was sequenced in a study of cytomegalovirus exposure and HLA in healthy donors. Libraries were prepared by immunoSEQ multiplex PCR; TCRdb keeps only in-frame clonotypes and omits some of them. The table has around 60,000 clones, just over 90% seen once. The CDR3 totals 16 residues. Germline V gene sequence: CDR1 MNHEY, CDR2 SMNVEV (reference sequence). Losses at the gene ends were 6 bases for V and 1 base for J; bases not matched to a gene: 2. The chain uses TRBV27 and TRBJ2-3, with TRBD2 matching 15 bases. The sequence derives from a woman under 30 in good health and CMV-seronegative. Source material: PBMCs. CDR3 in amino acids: CASRWTSGGGTDTQYF. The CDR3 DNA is TGTGCCAGCAGATGGACTAGCGGGGGGGGCACAGATACGCAGTATTTT.